This TCR beta chain was sequenced in a study of blood T cell repertoires in COVID-19. Study details: Acute and convalescent COVID-19 specimens originated in the United States, Italy and Spain. PBMCs, B-cell-depleted T cells, or T cells provided the cDNA or gDNA that made up the material.

Germline V gene lookup returns CDR1 SGHRS and CDR2 YFSETQ. V lost 2 bases and J 6 bases, leaving 13 bases between the germline ends. There are 14 residues in the CDR3. In the original workflow: Estimation of nucleated cell counts was performed using reference gene primer amplification. Sequenced by immunoSEQ multiplex PCR; TCRdb stores in-frame clones only, minus some. The DNA was the basis for D and trimming; V, J and clone size are from that table. The sample shows some 45,000 clones, under 95% of them seen only once. This chain joins TRBV5-1 and TRBJ2-3; weak D call: TRBD2 (6 bases). This receptor was taken from a man in his 70s with active COVID-19. The sample taken for sequencing was peripheral blood. Here the CDR3 reads CASSLSGPWDTQYF. The DNA for the CDR3 is TGCGCCAGCAGCTTAAGCGGGCCTTGGGATACGCAGTATTTT.